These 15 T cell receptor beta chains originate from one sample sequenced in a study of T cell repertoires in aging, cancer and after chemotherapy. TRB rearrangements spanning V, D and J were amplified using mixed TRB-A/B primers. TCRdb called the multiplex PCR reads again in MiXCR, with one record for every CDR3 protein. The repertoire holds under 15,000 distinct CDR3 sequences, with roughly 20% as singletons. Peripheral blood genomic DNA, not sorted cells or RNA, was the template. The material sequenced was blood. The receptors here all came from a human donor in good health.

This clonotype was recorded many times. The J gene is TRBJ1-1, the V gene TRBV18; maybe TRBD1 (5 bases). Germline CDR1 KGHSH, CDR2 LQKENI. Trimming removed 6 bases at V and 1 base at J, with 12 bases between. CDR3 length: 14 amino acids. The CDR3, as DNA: TGTGCCAGCTCGGGGACGGACGGGAACACTGAAGCTTTCTTT. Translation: CASSGTDGNTEAFF.

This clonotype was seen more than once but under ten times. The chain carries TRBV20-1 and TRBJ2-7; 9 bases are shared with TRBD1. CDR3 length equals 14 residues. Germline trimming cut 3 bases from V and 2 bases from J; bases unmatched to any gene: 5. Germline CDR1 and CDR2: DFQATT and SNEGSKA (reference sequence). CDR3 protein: CSASRDRDPYEQYF. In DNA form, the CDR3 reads TGCAGTGCTAGCCGGGACAGGGACCCCTACGAGCAGTACTTC.

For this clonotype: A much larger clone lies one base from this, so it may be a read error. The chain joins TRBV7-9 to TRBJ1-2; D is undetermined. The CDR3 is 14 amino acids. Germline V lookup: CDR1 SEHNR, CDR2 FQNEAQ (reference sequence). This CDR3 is CASSFSRGNNGYTF. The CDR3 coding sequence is TGTGCCAGCAGCTTCAGTCGGGGTAACAATGGCTACACCTTC.

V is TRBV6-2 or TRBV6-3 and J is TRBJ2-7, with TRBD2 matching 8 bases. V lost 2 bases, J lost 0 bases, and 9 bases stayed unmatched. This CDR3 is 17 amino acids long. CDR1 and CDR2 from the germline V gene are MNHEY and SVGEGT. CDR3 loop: CASSYPRERENSYEQYF. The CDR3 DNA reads TGTGCCAGCAGTTACCCCCGGGAGCGGGAGAACTCCTACGAGCAGTACTTC.

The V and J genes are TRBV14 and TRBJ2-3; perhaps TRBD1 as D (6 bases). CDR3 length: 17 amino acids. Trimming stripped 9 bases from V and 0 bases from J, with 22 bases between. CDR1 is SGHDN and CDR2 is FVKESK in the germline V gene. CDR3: CASSRGARQYSTDTQYF. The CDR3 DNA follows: TGTGCCAGTTCCAGGGGCGCGAGGCAGTATAGCACAGATACGCAGTATTTT.

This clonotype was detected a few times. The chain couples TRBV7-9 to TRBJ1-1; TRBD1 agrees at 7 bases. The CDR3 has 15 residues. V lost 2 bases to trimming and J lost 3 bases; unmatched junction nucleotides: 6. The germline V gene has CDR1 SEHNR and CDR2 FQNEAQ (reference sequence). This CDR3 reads CASSLKGADDTEAFF. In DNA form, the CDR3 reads TGTGCCAGCAGCTTAAAGGGGGCGGACGACACTGAAGCTTTCTTT.

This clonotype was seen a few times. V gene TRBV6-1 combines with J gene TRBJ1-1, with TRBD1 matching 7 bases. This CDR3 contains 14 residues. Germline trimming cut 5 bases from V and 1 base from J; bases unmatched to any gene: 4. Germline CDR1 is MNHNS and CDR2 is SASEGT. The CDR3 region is CASSQSGGNTEAFF. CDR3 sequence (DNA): TGTGCCAGCAGTCAATCAGGGGGGAACACTGAAGCTTTCTTT.

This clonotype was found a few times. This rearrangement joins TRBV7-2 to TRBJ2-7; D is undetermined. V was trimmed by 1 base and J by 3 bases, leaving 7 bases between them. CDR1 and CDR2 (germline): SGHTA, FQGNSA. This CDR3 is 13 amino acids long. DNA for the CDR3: TGTGCCAGCAGCTTAGTGCCTGGCTACGAGCAGTACTTC. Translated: CASSLVPGYEQYF.

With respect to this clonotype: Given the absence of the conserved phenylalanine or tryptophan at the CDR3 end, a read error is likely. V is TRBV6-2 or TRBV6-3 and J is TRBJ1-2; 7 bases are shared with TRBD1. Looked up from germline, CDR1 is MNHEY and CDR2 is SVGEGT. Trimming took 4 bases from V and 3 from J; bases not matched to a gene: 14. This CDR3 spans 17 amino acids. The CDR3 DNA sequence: TGTGCCAGCAGTTCCGGCAAACTCGCGACAGGGTACTATGGCTACACCTTG. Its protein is CASSSGKLATGYYGYTL.

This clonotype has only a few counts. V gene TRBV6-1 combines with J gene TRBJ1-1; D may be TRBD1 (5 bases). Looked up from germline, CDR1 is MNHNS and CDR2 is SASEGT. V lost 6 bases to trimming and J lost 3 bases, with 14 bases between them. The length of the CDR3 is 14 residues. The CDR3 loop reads CASRGPQGYTEAFF. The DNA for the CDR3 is TGTGCCAGCAGGGGACCCCAGGGTTACACTGAAGCTTTCTTT.

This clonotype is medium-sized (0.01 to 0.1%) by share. The CDR3 here is CASRGRGPYEQYF. For the CDR3, the DNA is TGTGCCAGCAGAGGGCGGGGGCCCTACGAGCAGTACTTC. The chain employs TRBV6-1 and TRBJ2-7; TRBD2 is a possible D gene (7 bases). The CDR3 has 13 amino acids. V was clipped by 6 bases and J by 2 bases, with 11 bases between them. Germline CDR1 and CDR2: MNHNS and SASEGT.

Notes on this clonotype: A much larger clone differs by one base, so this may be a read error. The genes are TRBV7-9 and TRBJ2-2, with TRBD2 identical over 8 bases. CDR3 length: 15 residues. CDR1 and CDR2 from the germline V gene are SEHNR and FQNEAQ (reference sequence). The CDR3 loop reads CTSSRLAGNTGELFF. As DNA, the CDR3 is TGTACCAGCAGCAGGCTAGCGGGGAACACCGGGGAGCTGTTTTTT.

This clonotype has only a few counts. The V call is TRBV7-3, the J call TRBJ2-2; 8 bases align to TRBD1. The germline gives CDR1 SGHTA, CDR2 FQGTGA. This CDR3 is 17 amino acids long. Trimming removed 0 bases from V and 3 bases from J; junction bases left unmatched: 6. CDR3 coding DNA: TGTGCCAGCAGCTTAACGAATTCCAGGGGGCACACCGGGGAGCTGTTTTTT. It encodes CASSLTNSRGHTGELFF.

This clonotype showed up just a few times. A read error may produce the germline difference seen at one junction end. CDR3: CARSFENTAGGLGKEQFF. The CDR3 DNA reads as TGTGCCAGAAGCTTTGAGAATACGGCGGGGGGGCTTGGCAAGGAGCAGTTCTTC. The gene calls are TRBV5-5 and TRBJ2-1; 9 positions match TRBD2. This CDR3 is 18 amino acids long. Germline V gene data show CDR1 as SGHKS and CDR2 as YYEKEE (reference sequence).

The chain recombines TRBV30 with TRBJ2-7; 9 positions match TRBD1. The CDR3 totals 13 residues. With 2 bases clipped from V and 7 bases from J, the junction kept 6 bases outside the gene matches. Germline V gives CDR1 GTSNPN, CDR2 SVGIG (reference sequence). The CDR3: CAWSPRGTGEQYF. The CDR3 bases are TGTGCCTGGAGTCCCAGGGGGACAGGGGAGCAGTACTTC.